The source of this T cell receptor (beta chain) is a study of T-cell memory formation after mild COVID-19. In this sample, this clonotype turned up a few times. TCRdb redid the calling of the 5' RACE reads with MiXCR, one entry per CDR3 protein. The table has 130,000 to 150,000 distinct CDR3 sequences, 15% to 20% seen once. The sample was PBMCs or a T cell subset sorted from them (not recorded which). The TCR was taken from an adult woman who had mild COVID-19 (a few samples of this study predate the infection). Cell type and time point are not known.

CDR3 amino acids: CASSLRGDNTEAFF. The DNA for the CDR3 is TGCGCCAGCAGCTTAAGAGGGGATAACACTGAAGCTTTCTTT. V gene TRBV5-1 combines with J gene TRBJ1-1; weak D call: TRBD1 (5 bases). The CDR3 is 14 residues long. Trimming removed 2 bases at V and 2 bases at J, with 10 bases between. The germline gives CDR1 SGHRS, CDR2 YFSETQ.